One and the same sample provided the 20 T cell receptor beta chains below, sequenced in a study of blood T cell repertoires in COVID-19. Using immunoSEQ multiplex PCR, the repertoire was profiled, and TCRdb retains in-frame clones only, with some absent. Found here are a few hundred thousand clones, approximately 88% of them singletons; the top ten hold around 3.2%. Sequencing input: PBMCs or T cells enriched from blood (not recorded which). These receptors came from a woman aged 40 to 49 who had been exposed to COVID-19.

The V and J genes are TRBV7-2 and TRBJ2-4, with TRBD2 identical over 9 bases. Germline V CDR1 and CDR2: SGHTA, FQGNSA. The CDR3 covers 16 residues. Unmatched junction bases numbered 13, after V lost 5 bases and J lost 8 bases. The CDR3 DNA reads as TGTGCCAGCAGCACACCCTTTAGCGGGAGTGGGGACATTCAGTACTTC. As protein: CASSTPFSGSGDIQYF.

The rearrangement uses TRBV27 and TRBJ1-1; no clear D gene. Germline V gene sequence: CDR1 MNHEY, CDR2 SMNVEV (reference sequence). V was pared by 4 bases and J by 1 base, with 13 bases between. CDR3 size: 15 residues. The CDR3 loop is CASSSLGSGNTEAFF. The CDR3, as DNA: TGTGCCAGCAGTTCCCTCGGATCGGGGAACACTGAAGCTTTCTTT.

The genes are TRBV10-3 and TRBJ2-2, with TRBD1 matching over 7 bases. Germline V gene lookup returns CDR1 ENHRY and CDR2 SYGVKD. V dropped 6 bases and J dropped 1; count of bases not matched to a gene: 8. The CDR3 has 16 amino acids. CDR3 coding DNA: TGTGCCATCAGCGGGTCGACAGGGCAGAACACCGGGGAGCTGTTTTTT. Its protein is CAISGSTGQNTGELFF.

The gene calls are TRBV5-6 and TRBJ1-5; D is perhaps TRBD1 (6 bases). V lost 0 bases, J lost 2 bases, and 9 bases lay in between. CDR3 size: 15 residues. Per germline, CDR1 SGHDT and CDR2 YYEEEE. CDR3 nucleotides: TGTGCCAGCAGCTTGGGGACAGTTGGCAATCAGCCCCAGCATTTT. Protein: CASSLGTVGNQPQHF.

The V and J genes are TRBV29-1 and TRBJ1-3; D is perhaps TRBD1 (5 bases). V was pared by 5 bases and J by 0 bases, with 17 bases between. Germline-derived CDR1 and CDR2 are SQVTM and ANQGSEA. CDR3 length: 16 residues. The CDR3 loop is CSVTLRVPSSGNTIYF. The CDR3 DNA reads TGCAGCGTTACCCTCAGGGTCCCGAGCTCTGGAAACACCATATATTTT.

The chain carries TRBV14 and TRBJ2-1; perhaps TRBD1 as D (6 bases). The germline gives CDR1 SGHDN, CDR2 FVKESK. The ends were cut back, 4 bases at V and 3 bases at J, with 13 bases in the middle. The CDR3 sequence is 15 residues long. The CDR3, as DNA: TGTGCCAGCAGCCCTGATCGACAGGACTACAATGAGCAGTTCTTC. This translates into CASSPDRQDYNEQFF.

V gene TRBV3-1 (or the pseudogene TRBV3-2) combines with J gene TRBJ2-1; TRBD2 aligns across 11 bases. This CDR3 is built from 16 residues. The germline V gene has CDR1 LGHDT and CDR2 YNNKEL (reference sequence). The V and J ends lost 4 bases and 3 bases, in that order; junction bases with no gene match: 5. CDR3 bases: TGTGCCAGCAGCCCCCAACTAGCGGGAGTCTACAATGAGCAGTTCTTC. Translating it yields CASSPQLAGVYNEQFF.

The chain uses TRBV15 and TRBJ2-5; maybe TRBD2 (5 bases). CDR1 is LNHNV and CDR2 is YYDKDF in the germline V gene (reference sequence). Between the trimmed V and J ends, which lost 1 base and 6 bases, there was a span of 18 bases. The CDR3 runs to 16 residues. The CDR3 reads CATSRGEMRVTKTQYF. The CDR3 DNA reads as TGTGCCACCAGCAGAGGAGAAATGAGGGTTACGAAGACCCAGTACTTC. The whole variable domain, remainder taken from reference TRBV15 and TRBJ2-5, is DAMVIQNPRYQVTQFGKPVTLSCSQTLNHNVMYWYQQKSSQAPKLLFHYYDKDFNNEADTPDNFQSRRPNTSFCFLDIRSPGLGDTAMYLCATSRGEMRVTKTQYFGPGTRLLVL.

V gene TRBV11-3 combines with J gene TRBJ1-1; D remains unclear. Germline-derived CDR1 and CDR2 are SGHNT and YENEEA. CDR3 size: 15 residues. The germline V and J ends were trimmed by 0 bases and 0 bases, with 8 bases remaining between them. CDR3 bases: TGTGCCAGCAGCTTAGATCATCAGGTGAACACTGAAGCTTTCTTT. The encoded protein is CASSLDHQVNTEAFF.

Many counts were recorded for this clone. The chain carries TRBV7-2 and TRBJ2-3, with D possibly being TRBD2 (5 bases). Trimming shortened V by 3 bases and J by 0 bases, and 10 bases separated the two germline ends. CDR1 SGHTA and CDR2 FQGNSA come from the germline V gene. CDR3 length: 15 residues. The CDR3 sequence: CASSFDYLSTDTQYF. In nucleotides, the CDR3 is TGTGCCAGCAGCTTCGACTATCTTAGCACAGATACGCAGTATTTT.

This clone was detected once. The chain joins TRBV19 to TRBJ1-5; 7 bases align to TRBD1. CDR1 is LNHDA and CDR2 is SQIVND in the germline V gene (reference sequence). After removal of 6 bases from V and 3 bases from J, the junction contained 14 bases not matched to a gene. The CDR3 consists of 17 residues. The CDR3 sequence is CASSNLGTVSDNQPQHF. CDR3 bases: TGTGCCAGTAGCAACTTAGGGACAGTGAGTGACAATCAGCCCCAGCATTTT.

V and J are TRBV18 and TRBJ2-1, with 7 bases that match TRBD2. CDR3 size: 15 residues. Per germline, CDR1 KGHSH and CDR2 LQKENI. V lost 2 bases, J lost 9 bases, and 10 bases stayed unmatched. In nucleotides, the CDR3 is TGTGCCAGCTCACCAGGGACTACCAGGCAGGGTGAGCAGTTCTTC. This encodes CASSPGTTRQGEQFF. Variable domain in full (rest from reference TRBV18 and TRBJ2-1): NAGVMQNPRHLVRRRGQEARLRCSPMKGHSHVYWYRQLPEEGLKFMVYLQKENIIDESGMPKERFSAEFPKEGPSILRIQQVVRGDSAAYFCASSPGTTRQGEQFFGPGTRLTVL.

In its sample, this clone was seen a few times. This rearrangement joins TRBV7-9 to TRBJ1-3; possible D gene TRBD1, 5 bases. Per the germline V gene, CDR1 is SEHNR and CDR2 is FQNEAQ (reference sequence). V gave up 8 bases and J gave up 0 bases, with 8 bases separating them. This CDR3 has 13 residues. CDR3 loop: CASGGFSGNTIYF. The CDR3 nucleotides are TGTGCCAGCGGGGGGTTCTCTGGAAACACCATATATTTT.

The gene calls are TRBV3-1 (or the pseudogene TRBV3-2) and TRBJ1-2; 7 bases are shared with TRBD1. Losses at the gene ends were 1 base for V and 8 bases for J; bases not matched to a gene: 4. Germline CDR1 reads LGHDT; CDR2 reads YNNKEL (reference sequence). This CDR3 comprises 13 residues. This CDR3 reads CASSQAPGQGYTF. Here the CDR3 DNA reads TGTGCCAGCAGCCAAGCGCCGGGACAGGGCTACACCTTC.

The chain carries TRBV9 and TRBJ1-2, with 7 bases lining up with TRBD1. Per the germline V gene, CDR1 is SGDLS and CDR2 is YYNGEE. The CDR3 covers 14 residues. Trimming cost V 4 bases and J 4 bases; bases outside gene matches: 7. The CDR3 sequence is CASSHDRDTYGYTF. The CDR3 nucleotides read TGTGCCAGCAGCCACGACAGGGACACCTATGGCTACACCTTC. Based on the CDR3 plus reference TRBV9 and TRBJ1-2, the full variable domain is DSGVTQTPKHLITATGQRVTLRCSPRSGDLSVYWYQQSLDQGLQFLIQYYNGEERAKGNILERFSAQQFPDLHSELNLSSLELGDSALYFCASSHDRDTYGYTFGSGTRLTVV.

This clone was counted a single time. The V gene is TRBV5-1, the J gene TRBJ1-6; weak D call: TRBD1 (5 bases). The V end was cut by 0 bases, the J end by 10 bases, with 11 bases between. The CDR3 has 14 residues. From germline, CDR1 is SGHRS and CDR2 YFSETQ. CDR3: CASSLAETESPLHF. CDR3 in DNA: TGCGCCAGCAGCTTGGCCGAGACAGAGTCACCCCTCCACTTT.

About this clone itself: Other DNA sequences in the same sample also yield this CDR3. This chain links TRBV4-2 with TRBJ2-1, with unresolved D. The CDR3 loop spans 15 amino acids. The V gene's germline CDR1 is LGHNA and CDR2 YNFKEQ. The V and J ends lost 1 base and 0 bases respectively, with 7 bases between them. In DNA form, the CDR3 reads TGTGCCAGCAGCCAAGCGCGGAGCTCCTACAATGAGCAGTTCTTC. This sequence encodes CASSQARSSYNEQFF.

The chain links TRBV7-2 to TRBJ1-2; D possibly corresponds to TRBD1 (5 bases). Germline lookup yields CDR1 SGHTA and CDR2 FQGNSA. Trimming took 4 bases from V and 4 from J, leaving 7 bases between them. The CDR3 is 12 residues long. The CDR3 region has the DNA TGTGCCAGCAGCTCCACAGGCTATGGCTACACCTTC. As protein: CASSSTGYGYTF.

The gene calls are TRBV5-8 and TRBJ1-2; the match to TRBD1 covers 7 bases. Trimming removed 4 bases from V and 2 bases from J; junction bases left unmatched: 8. Per germline, CDR1 SGHTS and CDR2 YDEGEE. The CDR3 covers 15 residues. The CDR3 reads CASSAPTGMNYGYTF. The CDR3 region has the DNA TGTGCCAGCAGCGCTCCGACAGGGATGAACTATGGCTACACCTTC.

The chain carries TRBV28 and TRBJ2-7, with 7 positions matching TRBD2. The V gene's germline CDR1 is MDHEN and CDR2 SYDVKM. CDR3 length equals 20 residues. The trim removed 7 bases at V and 0 bases at J, leaving 24 bases unmatched. The CDR3 protein is CASKGGGPINYELGSYEQYF. CDR3 sequence (DNA): TGTGCCAGCAAAGGCGGGGGTCCTATCAACTACGAGCTCGGCTCCTACGAGCAGTACTTC.